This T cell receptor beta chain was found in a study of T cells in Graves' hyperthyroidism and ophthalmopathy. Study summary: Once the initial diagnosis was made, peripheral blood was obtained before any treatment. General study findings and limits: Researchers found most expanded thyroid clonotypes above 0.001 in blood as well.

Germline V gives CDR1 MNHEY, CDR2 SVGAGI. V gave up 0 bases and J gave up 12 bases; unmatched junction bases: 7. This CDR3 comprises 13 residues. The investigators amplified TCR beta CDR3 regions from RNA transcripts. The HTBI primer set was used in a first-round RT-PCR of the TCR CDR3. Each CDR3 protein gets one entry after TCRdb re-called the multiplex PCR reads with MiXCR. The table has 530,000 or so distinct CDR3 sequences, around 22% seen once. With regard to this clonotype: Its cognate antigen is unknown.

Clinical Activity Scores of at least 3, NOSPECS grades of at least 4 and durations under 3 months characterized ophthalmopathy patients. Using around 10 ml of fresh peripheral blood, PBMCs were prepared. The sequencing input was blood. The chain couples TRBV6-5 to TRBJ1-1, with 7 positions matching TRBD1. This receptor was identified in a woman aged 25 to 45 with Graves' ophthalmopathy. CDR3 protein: CASSYSMTGWSFF. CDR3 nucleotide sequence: TGTGCCAGCAGTTACTCAATGACAGGGTGGTCTTTCTTT.